This TCR beta chain was identified in a study of a mutant IDH1 vaccine in newly diagnosed glioma. Background on the study: Following radiotherapy alone, or alongside temozolomide cycles, vaccination was started after an interval of 4-6 weeks. Former treatment meant radiotherapy, temozolomide, or both; the majority had gotten both.

Assay used: immunoSEQ multiplex PCR; TCRdb lists only in-frame clones, some missing. The sample lists some 120,000 clones; just under 80% were seen once. General study results and limits: The study observed vaccine-induced immune responses in roughly 93% of patients.

Indicated time point: week 11, during vaccination. With topical imiquimod, each dose of the vaccine consisted of 300 ug of mutant IDH1 20-mer peptide. The astrocytomas were IDH1-mutant, ATRX-negative, and WHO grade 3 or 4. This clone turned up a few times. Its antigen is not known. This receptor was obtained from a man aged 35-49 years with glioma. The specimen comprised PBMCs, sampled from a glioma patient whose treatment included an IDH1 peptide vaccine.

This CDR3 reads CASSYRISGANVLTF. CDR3 DNA sequence: TGTGCCAGCAGTTACCGGATCTCTGGGGCCAACGTCCTGACTTTC. The chain combines TRBV6-5 with TRBJ2-6; D not certain. Germline CDR1 MNHEY, CDR2 SVGAGI. V lost 2 bases to trimming and J lost 0 bases, with 5 bases between them. There are 15 residues in the CDR3.